These 14 T cell receptor beta chains share one sample of origin, sequenced in a study of naive and memory T cell subsets. An oligonucleotide containing a UMI was ligated to the 3' end of TCR cDNA. Four PCR rounds used nested alpha and beta constant region primers plus the SP2 primer. TCRdb analysed the 5' RACE reads with MiXCR anew, one entry per CDR3 protein. In the table there are roughly 60,000 distinct CDR3 sequences, under 8.5% of which are singletons. The receptors were gathered from a male donor in good health.

This clonotype was picked up many times. V is TRBV2 and J is TRBJ1-2; 8 nucleotides align to TRBD1. The J segment lost 7 bases and the V segment lost 9 bases, leaving 13 bases of the junction unmatched. Germline assignment: CDR1 SNHLY and CDR2 FYNNEI. The CDR3 consists of 14 residues. The CDR3 DNA sequence: TGTGCCAGTCGCGCGACAGGGGAGTTTCTTGGCTACACCTTC. Protein sequence: CASRATGEFLGYTF.

In regard to this clonotype: This may be a read error, as it is one base from a much larger clone. The chain uses TRBV7-9 and TRBJ2-5; D gene uncertain. CDR3 size: 14 residues. The germline V gene encodes CDR1 SEHNR and CDR2 FQNEAQ (reference sequence). CDR3 sequence reads: CVSEEGSRQETQYF. Written as DNA, the CDR3 is TGTGTCAGCGAGGAAGGCAGTCGCCAAGAGACCCAGTACTTC.

The rearrangement uses TRBV24-1 and TRBJ2-7; TRBD2 matches 8 bases. The CDR3 runs to 16 residues. The V segment lost 2 bases and the J segment 5 bases; nucleotides outside the gene matches: 10. CDR1 and CDR2 (germline): KGHDR, SFDVKD. The CDR3: CATSDCTGGPYDEQYF. The CDR3 nucleotides read TGTGCCACCAGTGATTGTACGGGAGGGCCTTACGACGAGCAGTACTTC.

This clonotype was observed many times. The gene calls are TRBV14 and TRBJ1-2; D is perhaps TRBD1 (5 bases). V gave up 2 bases and J gave up 2 bases, with 9 bases separating them. The CDR3 has 14 residues. Per germline, CDR1 SGHDN and CDR2 FVKESK. This CDR3 is CASSQTGLNYGYTF. The CDR3 nucleotides read TGTGCCAGCAGCCAAACGGGGCTCAACTATGGCTACACCTTC.

This clonotype was recorded at least ten times. For the CDR3, the DNA is TGCAGCGTTGATCGGGACAGCCCCTACAATGAGCAGTTCTTC. It yields the protein CSVDRDSPYNEQFF. The chain employs TRBV29-1 and TRBJ2-1; 7 nucleotides match TRBD1. This CDR3 is built from 14 residues. The V gene's germline CDR1 is SQVTM and CDR2 ANQGSEA. J gave up 2 bases and V 3 bases, and 4 bases lay outside the gene matches.

This clonotype was counted many times. The CDR3 sequence is CASSFRDRMYEQFF. Here the CDR3 DNA reads TGTGCCAGCAGTTTCCGAGACAGGATGTATGAGCAGTTCTTC. J is TRBJ2-1 and V is TRBV12-3 or TRBV12-4, with D tentatively TRBD1 (6 bases). V lost 3 bases, J lost 8 bases, and 14 bases lay in between. CDR3 size: 14 residues.

This clonotype was counted many times. The V gene is TRBV6-5, the J gene TRBJ1-4; TRBD1 aligns across 8 bases. The CDR3 covers 16 residues. The germline V gene encodes CDR1 MNHEY and CDR2 SVGAGI. J was trimmed by 5 bases and V by 4 bases; bases with no gene match: 9. CDR3 DNA sequence: TGTGCCAGCAGTTTAGGAGACAGGGGCACCAATGAAAAACTGTTTTTT. This sequence encodes CASSLGDRGTNEKLFF.

The table lists this clonotype with many counts. The chain carries TRBV7-9 and TRBJ1-4; maybe TRBD1 (5 bases). The V gene's germline CDR1 is SEHNR and CDR2 FQNEAQ (reference sequence). Trimming removed 0 bases at V and 0 bases at J, with 11 bases between. CDR3 length: 17 residues. The CDR3 region has the DNA TGTGCCAGCAGCTTAGCCCGACAGTCGGCAACTAATGAAAAACTGTTTTTT. Protein product: CASSLARQSATNEKLFF. The variable domain in full, with the rest retrieved from reference TRBV7-9 and TRBJ1-4, is DTGVSQNPRHKITKRGQNVTFRCDPISEHNRLYWYRQTLGQGPEFLTYFQNEAQLEKSRLLSDRFSAERPKGSFSTLEIQRTEQGDSAMYLCASSLARQSATNEKLFFGSGTQLSVL.

The chain has TRBV27 and TRBJ2-1; TRBD2 matches at 8 bases. J gave up 10 bases and V 6 bases, and 14 bases lay outside the gene matches. CDR1 and CDR2 from the germline V gene are MNHEY and SMNVEV (reference sequence). The CDR3 has 15 residues. The CDR3 DNA follows: TGTGCCAGCAGGGCTCGGGGGGGACAACGCATCGAGCAGTTCTTC. It encodes CASRARGGQRIEQFF.

The chain couples TRBV11-1 to TRBJ2-3; maybe TRBD1 (6 bases). The germline V and J ends were trimmed by 3 bases and 7 bases, with 8 bases remaining between them. Germline CDR1 and CDR2: SGHAT and FQDESV (reference sequence). The CDR3 loop spans 12 amino acids. The CDR3 DNA sequence: TGTGCCAGCAGCTTGGACAGCAATACGCAGTATTTT. The encoded protein is CASSLDSNTQYF.

Ten or more counts support this clonotype. V and J are TRBV27 and TRBJ1-5; the match to TRBD1 covers 7 bases. V was clipped by 6 bases and J by 0 bases; unmatched bases: 11. The germline gives CDR1 MNHEY, CDR2 SMNVEV (reference sequence). The CDR3 contains 17 residues. CDR3 sequence (DNA): TGTGCCAGCAGCCCATTTACAGGGGACCTTAGCAATCAGCCCCAGCATTTT. Amino acids: CASSPFTGDLSNQPQHF.

The CDR3 DNA is TGTGCCACCAGTGACTTGGGGGCAGGGGGCGCGAATGAGCAGTTCTTC. It translates to CATSDLGAGGANEQFF. The V and J genes are TRBV24-1 and TRBJ2-1, with 8 nucleotides matching TRBD1. Germline CDR1 is KGHDR and CDR2 is SFDVKD. The CDR3 covers 16 residues. V lost 4 bases to trimming and J lost 7 bases; unmatched junction nucleotides: 11.

This clonotype is medium-sized by share. The V and J genes are TRBV2 and TRBJ1-2; D not certain. Germline loops: CDR1 SNHLY, CDR2 FYNNEI. The CDR3 contains 13 residues. V gave up 3 bases and J gave up 4 bases, with 9 bases separating them. In DNA form, the CDR3 reads TGTGCCAGCAGTGAGCGGCAGGTCTATGGCTACACCTTC. Translation: CASSERQVYGYTF.

This clonotype was recorded many times. The CDR3: CASSDLGDMGEKLFF. The CDR3 nucleotides are TGTGCCAGCAGTGACCTGGGGGATATGGGAGAAAAACTGTTTTTT. The chain employs TRBV2 and TRBJ1-4; D perhaps matches TRBD1 (5 bases). The germline gives CDR1 SNHLY, CDR2 FYNNEI. Trimming took 3 bases from V and 8 from J, leaving 16 bases between them. This CDR3 has 15 amino acids.